This TCR beta chain was profiled in a study of cytomegalovirus exposure and HLA in healthy donors. The PCR used 60 Vbeta and 13 Jbeta primers. This table comes from immunoSEQ multiplex PCR, and its TCRdb copy is limited to in-frame clones, with some not included. The data contain some 35,000 clones, about 72% of them seen just once; the ten biggest clones take up under 8%. The germline gives CDR1 MNHEY, CDR2 SMNVEV (reference sequence). Germline trimming cut 5 bases from V and 2 bases from J; bases unmatched to any gene: 6. The CDR3 covers 14 residues. This chain connects TRBV27 to TRBJ2-7; TRBD2 aligns across 7 bases. The TCR was taken from a man aged 25-45 years in good health and CMV-seronegative. The sample taken for sequencing was PBMCs. CDR3 DNA: TGTGCCAGCAGTAGGGCTAGCGGAACCTACGAGCAGTACTTC. It translates to CASSRASGTYEQYF.